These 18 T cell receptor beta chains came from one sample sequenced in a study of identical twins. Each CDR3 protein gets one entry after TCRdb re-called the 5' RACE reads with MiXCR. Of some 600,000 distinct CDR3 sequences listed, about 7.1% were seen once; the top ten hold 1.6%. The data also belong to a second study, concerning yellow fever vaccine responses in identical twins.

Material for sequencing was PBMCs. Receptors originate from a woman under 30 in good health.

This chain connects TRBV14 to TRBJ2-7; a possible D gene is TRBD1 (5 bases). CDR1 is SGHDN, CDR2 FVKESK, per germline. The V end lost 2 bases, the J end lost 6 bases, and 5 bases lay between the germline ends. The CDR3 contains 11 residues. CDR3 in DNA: TGTGCCAGCAGCCAAAGGGGCGAGCAGTACGTC. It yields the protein CASSQRGEQYV.

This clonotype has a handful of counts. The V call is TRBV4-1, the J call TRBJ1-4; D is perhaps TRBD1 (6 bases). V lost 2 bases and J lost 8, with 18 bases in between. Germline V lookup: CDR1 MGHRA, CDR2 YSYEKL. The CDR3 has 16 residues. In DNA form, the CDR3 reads TGCGCCAGCAGCCAATCCAGAGCGGGGGGCCTAGAAAAACTGTTTTTT. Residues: CASSQSRAGGLEKLFF.

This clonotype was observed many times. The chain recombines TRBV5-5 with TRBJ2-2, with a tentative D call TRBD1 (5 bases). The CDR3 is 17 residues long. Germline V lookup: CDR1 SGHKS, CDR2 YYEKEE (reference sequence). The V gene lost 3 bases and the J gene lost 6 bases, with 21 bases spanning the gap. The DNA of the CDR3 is TGTGCCAGCAGCTCAGAAGTGCGCAGGGTACTCTCCGGGGAGCTGTTTTTT. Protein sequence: CASSSEVRRVLSGELFF.

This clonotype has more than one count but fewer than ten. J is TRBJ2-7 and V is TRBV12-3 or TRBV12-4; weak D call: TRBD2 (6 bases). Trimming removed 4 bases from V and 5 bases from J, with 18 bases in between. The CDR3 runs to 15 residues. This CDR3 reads CASSSAAEGRHEQYF. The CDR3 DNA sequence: TGTGCCAGCAGTTCCGCGGCGGAGGGCCGTCACGAGCAGTACTTC.

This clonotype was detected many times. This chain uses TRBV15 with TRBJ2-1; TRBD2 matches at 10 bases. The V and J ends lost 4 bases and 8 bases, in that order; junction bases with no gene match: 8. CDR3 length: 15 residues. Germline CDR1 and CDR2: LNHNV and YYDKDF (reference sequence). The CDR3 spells CATSNETSGFHEQFF. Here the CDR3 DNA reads TGTGCCACCAGCAACGAGACTAGCGGGTTTCATGAGCAGTTCTTC.

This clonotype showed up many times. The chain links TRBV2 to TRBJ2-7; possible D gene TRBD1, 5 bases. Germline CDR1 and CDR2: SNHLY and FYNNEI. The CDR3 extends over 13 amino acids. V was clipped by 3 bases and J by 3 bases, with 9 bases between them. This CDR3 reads CASSDDRIYEQYV. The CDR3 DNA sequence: TGTGCCAGCAGTGATGACAGAATCTACGAGCAGTACGTC.

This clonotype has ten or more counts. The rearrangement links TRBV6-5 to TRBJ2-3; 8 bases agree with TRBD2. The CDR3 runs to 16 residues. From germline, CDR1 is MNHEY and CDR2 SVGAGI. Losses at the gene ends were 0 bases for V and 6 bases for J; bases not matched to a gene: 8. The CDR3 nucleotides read TGTGCCAGCAGTTACTCCTGGGCGGGAGGATCCGATACGCAGTATTTT. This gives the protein CASSYSWAGGSDTQYF.

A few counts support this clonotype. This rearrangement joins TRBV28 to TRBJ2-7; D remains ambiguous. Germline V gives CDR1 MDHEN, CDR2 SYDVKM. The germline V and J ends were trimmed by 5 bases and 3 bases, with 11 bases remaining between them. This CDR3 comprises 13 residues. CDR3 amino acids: CASSPPPGYEQYF. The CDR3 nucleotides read TGTGCCAGCAGTCCGCCCCCAGGCTACGAGCAGTACTTC.

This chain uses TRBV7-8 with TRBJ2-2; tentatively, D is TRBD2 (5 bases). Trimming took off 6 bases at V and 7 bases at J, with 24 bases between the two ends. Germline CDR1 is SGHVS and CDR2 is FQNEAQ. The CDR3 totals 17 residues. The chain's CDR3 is CASRGLSRDREIGELFF. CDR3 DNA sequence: TGTGCCAGCAGGGGCTTGTCGAGGGATAGGGAAATCGGGGAGCTGTTTTTT.

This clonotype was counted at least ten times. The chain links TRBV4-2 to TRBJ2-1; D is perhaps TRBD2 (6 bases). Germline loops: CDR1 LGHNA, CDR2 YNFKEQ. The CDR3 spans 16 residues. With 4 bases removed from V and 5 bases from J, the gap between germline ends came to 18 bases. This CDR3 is CASSRRLVEDNNEQFF. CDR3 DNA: TGTGCCAGCAGCCGCCGACTAGTAGAGGACAACAATGAGCAGTTCTTC.

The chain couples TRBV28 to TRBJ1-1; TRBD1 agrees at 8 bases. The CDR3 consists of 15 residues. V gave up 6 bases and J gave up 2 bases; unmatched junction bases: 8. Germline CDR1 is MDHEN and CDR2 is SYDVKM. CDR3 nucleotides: TGTGCCAGCAGAGATGCCGGGACAGGAAACACTGAAGCTTTCTTT. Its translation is CASRDAGTGNTEAFF.

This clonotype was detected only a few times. CDR3 amino acids: CASRSSRAGELFF. CDR3 coding DNA: TGCGCCAGCCGCTCATCTAGAGCCGGGGAGCTGTTTTTT. The chain carries TRBV5-1 and TRBJ2-2; D gene unclear. In germline, CDR1 is SGHRS, CDR2 YFSETQ. The CDR3 has 13 residues. V dropped 7 bases and J dropped 6 bases, with 13 bases sitting between them.

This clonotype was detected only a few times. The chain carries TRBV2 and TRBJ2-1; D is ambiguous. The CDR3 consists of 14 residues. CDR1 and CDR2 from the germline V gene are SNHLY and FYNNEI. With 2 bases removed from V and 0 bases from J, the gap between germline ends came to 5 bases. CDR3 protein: CASSEFSSYNEQFF. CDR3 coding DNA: TGTGCCAGCAGTGAATTTTCCTCCTACAATGAGCAGTTCTTC.

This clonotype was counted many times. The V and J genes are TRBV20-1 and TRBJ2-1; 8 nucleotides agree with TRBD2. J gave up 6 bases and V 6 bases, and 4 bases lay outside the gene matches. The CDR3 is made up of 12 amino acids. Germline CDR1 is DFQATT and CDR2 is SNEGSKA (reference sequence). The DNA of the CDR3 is TGCAGTGCCGGGAGGGCAGGCAATGAGCAGTTCTTC. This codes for CSAGRAGNEQFF.

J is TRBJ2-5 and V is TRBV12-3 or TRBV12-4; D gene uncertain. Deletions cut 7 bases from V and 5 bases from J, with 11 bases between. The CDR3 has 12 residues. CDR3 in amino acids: CASTLGEETQYF. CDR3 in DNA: TGTGCCAGCACCTTGGGTGAGGAGACCCAGTACTTC.

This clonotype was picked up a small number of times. The CDR3 coding sequence is TGTGCCAGCAGCGTAGAAAGTTTCCTAGCCGGCGGGGAGCTGTTTTTT. It translates to CASSVESFLAGGELFF. The chain recombines TRBV9 with TRBJ2-2, with D possibly matching TRBD2 (5 bases). V lost 0 bases, J lost 7 bases, and 16 bases lay in between. This CDR3 comprises 16 residues. Germline CDR1 and CDR2: SGDLS and YYNGEE.

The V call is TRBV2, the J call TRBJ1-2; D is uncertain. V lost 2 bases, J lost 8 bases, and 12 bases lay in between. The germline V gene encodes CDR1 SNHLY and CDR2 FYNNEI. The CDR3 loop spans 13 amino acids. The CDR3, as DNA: TGTGCCAGCAGTGAACGGGCACCCAACGGCTACACCTTC. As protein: CASSERAPNGYTF.

CDR3 sequence: CASRGLLAGGYEQYF. CDR3 DNA: TGTGCCAGCAGGGGTTTACTAGCAGGAGGGTACGAGCAGTACTTC. V gene TRBV6-5 combines with J gene TRBJ2-7; possibly TRBD2 for D (6 bases). Germline assignment: CDR1 MNHEY and CDR2 SVGAGI. The CDR3 loop spans 15 amino acids. Deletions cut 6 bases from V and 4 bases from J, with 19 bases between.